This section outlines one TCR beta chain sequence together with its context. This sample is drawn from a study of blood T cell repertoires in COVID-19. Study summary: COVID-19 samples, acute and convalescent, were from the United States, Italy and Spain.

Authors' methods: Amplification with reference gene primers provided the estimates of nucleated cell counts. Clones were read by immunoSEQ multiplex PCR, and TCRdb kept only the in-frame ones, dropping some. D and trimming come from the DNA, and the V and J calls and clone size come from that table. This table has about 400,000 clones, approximately 88% appearing once. Material for sequencing was PBMCs or T cells enriched from blood (not recorded which). The origin of this receptor is a woman in her forties with acute COVID-19.

Written as DNA, the CDR3 is TGTGCCAGCAGCCAATCGGGGTCCACAGATACGCAGTATTTT. Its translation is CASSQSGSTDTQYF. This sequence joins TRBV3-1 (or the pseudogene TRBV3-2) and TRBJ2-3, with D possibly TRBD2 on 5 matching bases. Germline CDR1 is LGHDT and CDR2 is YNNKEL (reference sequence). This CDR3 contains 14 residues. V lost 2 bases to trimming and J lost 2 bases, with 8 bases between them.